This is a list of T cell receptor beta chains from one sample in a study of cytomegalovirus exposure and HLA in healthy donors. The assay was immunoSEQ multiplex PCR, and TCRdb's table has in-frame clones only and misses some. The table has over 85,000 clones, approximately 89% seen once. Sequences were obtained from PBMCs. Receptors were obtained from a woman aged 18 to 35 in good health and CMV-seronegative. Each CDR3 is given with its conserved first and last residue. Fields, in order: CDR3 protein, CDR3 DNA, V gene, J gene, clone size, D gene. D genes are given only for firm matches. Only part of the rows carry a size: once, few, many, or a class if the clone is expanded.

cdr3_aa: CASTVITGDQPQHF
cdr3_nt: TGTGCCAGCACCGTAATTACGGGAGATCAGCCCCAGCATTTT
v_call: TRBV28
j_call: TRBJ1-5
clone_size: .
d_call: .

cdr3_aa: CASGSSYNEQFF
cdr3_nt: TGTGCCAGCGGGAGCTCCTACAATGAGCAGTTCTTC
v_call: TRBV27
j_call: TRBJ2-1
clone_size: .
d_call: .

cdr3_aa: CASSSYPGTGHEAFF
cdr3_nt: TGTGCCAGCAGTTCATACCCGGGGACAGGGCATGAAGCTTTCTTT
v_call: TRBV28
j_call: TRBJ1-1
clone_size: .
d_call: TRBD1

cdr3_aa: CSVETGYREQFF
cdr3_nt: TGCAGCGTTGAAACAGGGTATCGGGAGCAGTTCTTC
v_call: TRBV29-1
j_call: TRBJ2-1
clone_size: .
d_call: .

cdr3_aa: CATKLAGYEQYF
cdr3_nt: TGTGCCACCAAACTAGCGGGGTACGAGCAGTACTTC
v_call: TRBV28
j_call: TRBJ2-7
clone_size: .
d_call: TRBD2

cdr3_aa: CASSQDSPRLAASTDTQYF
cdr3_nt: TGTGCCAGCAGCCAAGATTCCCCGCGACTAGCAGCCAGCACAGATACGCAGTATTTT
v_call: TRBV14
j_call: TRBJ2-3
clone_size: .
d_call: TRBD2

cdr3_aa: CASSPAASSYNSPLHF
cdr3_nt: TGTGCCAGCTCACCGGCGGCCAGCTCCTATAATTCACCCCTCCACTTT
v_call: TRBV18
j_call: TRBJ1-6
clone_size: .
d_call: .

cdr3_aa: CASLGQSNQPQHF
cdr3_nt: TGTGCCAGCCTGGGACAGTCCAATCAGCCCCAGCATTTT
v_call: TRBV28
j_call: TRBJ1-5
clone_size: .
d_call: TRBD1

cdr3_aa: CASSPSSGNVEKLFF
cdr3_nt: TGTGCCAGCAGCCCGTCCTCAGGGAATGTTGAAAAACTGTTTTTT
v_call: TRBV2
j_call: TRBJ1-4
clone_size: .
d_call: .

cdr3_aa: CASSPAAAGTQYF
cdr3_nt: TGTGCCAGCAGCCCCGCCGCGGCCGGTACGCAGTATTTT
v_call: TRBV5-4
j_call: TRBJ2-3
clone_size: .
d_call: .

cdr3_aa: CASDEGGQGVRYGYTF
cdr3_nt: TGTGCCAGCGACGAGGGCGGACAGGGGGTAAGGTATGGCTACACCTTC
v_call: TRBV28
j_call: TRBJ1-2
clone_size: .
d_call: TRBD1

cdr3_aa: CASSWTSGGEQFF
cdr3_nt: TGTGCCAGCAGCTGGACTAGCGGGGGGGAGCAGTTCTTC
v_call: TRBV7-3
j_call: TRBJ2-1
clone_size: .
d_call: TRBD2

cdr3_aa: CASSLAGQVGGYTF
cdr3_nt: TGTGCCAGCAGCTTAGCGGGACAGGTCGGTGGCTACACCTTC
v_call: TRBV13
j_call: TRBJ1-2
clone_size: once
d_call: TRBD1

cdr3_aa: CASRTSEWGEQYF
cdr3_nt: TGTGCCAGCAGGACTAGCGAATGGGGCGAGCAGTACTTC
v_call: TRBV6-6
j_call: TRBJ2-7
clone_size: .
d_call: TRBD2

cdr3_aa: CASSLGPVGGQETQYF
cdr3_nt: TGTGCCAGCAGCTTAGGACCGGTCGGCGGCCAAGAGACCCAGTACTTC
v_call: TRBV7-2
j_call: TRBJ2-5
clone_size: once
d_call: .

cdr3_aa: CASSARTSMETQYF
cdr3_nt: TGTGCCAGCAGTGCCCGGACTAGTATGGAGACCCAGTACTTC
v_call: TRBV28
j_call: TRBJ2-5
clone_size: .
d_call: TRBD2